The clone carrying this T cell receptor (beta chain) was found many times. The target antigen is unknown. Germline CDR1 reads MNHEY; CDR2 reads SVGAGI. The ends were cut back, 6 bases at V and 5 bases at J, with 16 bases in the middle. CDR3 length: 14 residues. Sample time point: longitudinal time-point 1 (baseline). The unsorted libraries had their origin in 2 million PBMCs stored at -80 C. The entry originates in a study of neurological immune-mediated disorders. General study points: The absence of any CDR3 amino acid sequence shared by expanded clones across subjects suggests that repertoires were private in all groups.

TCRdb re-called the 5' RACE reads through MiXCR, storing one row per CDR3 protein. The repertoire holds around 71,000 distinct CDR3 sequences, approximately 15% seen once, with approximately 4.6% in the top ten. This TCR derives from a female donor with HTLV-1-associated myelopathy (HAM/TSP). The V gene is TRBV6-5, the J gene TRBJ1-2, with D uncertain. Material: PBMCs. The CDR3 sequence is CASSPMTGPYGYTF. The CDR3 nucleotides read TGTGCCAGCAGCCCCATGACTGGACCTTATGGCTACACCTTC.